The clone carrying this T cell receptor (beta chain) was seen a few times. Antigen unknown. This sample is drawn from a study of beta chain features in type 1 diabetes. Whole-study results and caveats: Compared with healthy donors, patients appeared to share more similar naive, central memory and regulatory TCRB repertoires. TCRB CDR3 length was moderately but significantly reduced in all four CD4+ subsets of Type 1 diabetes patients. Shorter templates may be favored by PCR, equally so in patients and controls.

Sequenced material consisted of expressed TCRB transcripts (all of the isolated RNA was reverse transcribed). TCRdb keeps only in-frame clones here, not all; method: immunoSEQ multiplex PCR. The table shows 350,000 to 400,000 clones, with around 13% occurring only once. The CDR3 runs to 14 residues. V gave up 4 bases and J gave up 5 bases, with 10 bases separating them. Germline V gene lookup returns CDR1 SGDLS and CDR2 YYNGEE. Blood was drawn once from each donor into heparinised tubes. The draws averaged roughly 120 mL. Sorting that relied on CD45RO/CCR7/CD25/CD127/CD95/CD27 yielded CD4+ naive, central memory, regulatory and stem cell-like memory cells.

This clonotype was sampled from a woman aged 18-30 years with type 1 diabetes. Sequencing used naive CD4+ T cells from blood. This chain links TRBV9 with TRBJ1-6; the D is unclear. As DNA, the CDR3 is TGTGCCAGCAGCCTGGGCCTGGATAATTCACCCCTCCACTTT. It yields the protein CASSLGLDNSPLHF.